These 23 T cell receptor beta chains were all obtained from the same sample, sequenced in a study of cytomegalovirus exposure and HLA in healthy donors. The PCR ran on 60 Vbeta and 13 Jbeta primers. Generated by immunoSEQ multiplex PCR, the TCRdb table keeps only in-frame clones and is missing some. The sample carries 150,000 to 200,000 clones, approximately 76% recorded once. The material sequenced was PBMCs. The receptor source for this set is a female donor in good health and CMV-seronegative.

The CDR3 region is CASSPTSGGLITYEQYF. The CDR3 nucleotides are TGTGCCAGCAGCCCGACTAGCGGGGGCCTGATCACATACGAGCAGTACTTC. The chain joins TRBV25-1 to TRBJ2-7, with 12 nucleotides matching TRBD2. Trimming took 6 bases from V and 4 from J; bases not matched to a gene: 13. The CDR3 loop spans 17 amino acids. The germline V gene has CDR1 MGHDK and CDR2 SYGVNS.

The chain combines TRBV30 with TRBJ1-1; TRBD1 matches 9 bases. The CDR3 runs to 12 residues. Germline V lookup: CDR1 GTSNPN, CDR2 SVGIG (reference sequence). V lost 5 bases, J lost 9 bases, and 7 bases stayed unmatched. Here the CDR3 reads CAWWRQGGKAFF. The DNA for the CDR3 is TGTGCCTGGTGGAGACAGGGGGGAAAAGCTTTCTTT.

The chain employs TRBV7-8 and TRBJ1-2; unclear D gene. Looked up from germline, CDR1 is SGHVS and CDR2 is FQNEAQ. The ends were cut back, 3 bases at V and 8 bases at J, with 13 bases in the middle. The CDR3 length is 13 residues. In DNA, the CDR3 is TGTGCCAGCAGCTTCACCGGGGTAGGCGGCTACACCTTC. This sequence encodes CASSFTGVGGYTF.

The V call is TRBV7-9, the J call TRBJ1-3, with 7 positions matching TRBD1. CDR3 size: 16 residues. Germline CDR1 and CDR2: SEHNR and FQNEAQ (reference sequence). After removal of 0 bases from V and 4 bases from J, the junction contained 6 bases not matched to a gene. This chain's CDR3 is CASSLAMSGGGNTIYF. CDR3 coding DNA: TGTGCCAGCAGCTTAGCGATGTCAGGGGGAGGAAACACCATATATTTT.

The V and J genes are TRBV10-3 and TRBJ1-1; 9 bases agree with TRBD1. V lost 5 bases to trimming and J lost 1 base; unmatched junction nucleotides: 2. This CDR3 contains 14 residues. In germline, CDR1 is ENHRY, CDR2 SYGVKD. The CDR3 here is CAISLDRGNTEAFF. The DNA for the CDR3 is TGTGCCATCAGTTTGGACAGGGGGAACACTGAAGCTTTCTTT.

V gene TRBV9 combines with J gene TRBJ2-1; D unresolved. The CDR3 runs to 16 residues. Trimming took 0 bases from V and 9 from J, leaving 19 bases between them. The germline CDR1 and CDR2 sequences are SGDLS and YYNGEE. DNA for the CDR3: TGTGCCAGCAGCGTAGCCAGTCCCACCCCACGGAGTGAGCAGTTCTTC. This encodes CASSVASPTPRSEQFF. The full variable domain, completed using reference TRBV9 and TRBJ2-1, is DSGVTQTPKHLITATGQRVTLRCSPRSGDLSVYWYQQSLDQGLQFLIQYYNGEERAKGNILERFSAQQFPDLHSELNLSSLELGDSALYFCASSVASPTPRSEQFFGPGTRLTVL.

This clone was seen only once. The V and J genes are TRBV30 and TRBJ1-6, with D uncertain. The germline gives CDR1 GTSNPN, CDR2 SVGIG (reference sequence). This CDR3 has 15 residues. The CDR3 sequence is CAQRRSSSYNSPLHF. CDR3 coding DNA: TGTGCGCAAAGACGGAGTAGCTCCTATAATTCACCCCTCCACTTT.

The chain is built from TRBV5-6 and TRBJ2-1; maybe TRBD2 (6 bases). Trimming left V 3 bases short and J 8 bases short, with 12 bases between. Germline V gene lookup returns CDR1 SGHDT and CDR2 YYEEEE. This CDR3 is 13 amino acids long. CDR3 DNA: TGTGCCAGCAGCTGGAGGGCCGGGGATGAGCAGTTCTTC. Amino acid sequence: CASSWRAGDEQFF.

The V and J genes are TRBV9 and TRBJ1-2; D may be TRBD1 (6 bases). The germline V gene encodes CDR1 SGDLS and CDR2 YYNGEE. The CDR3 totals 15 residues. The ends were cut back, 2 bases at V and 5 bases at J, with 16 bases in the middle. CDR3 in DNA: TGTGCCAGCAGCGTTCAAGGGGCGCAGGGGTATGGCTACACCTTC. Amino acid sequence: CASSVQGAQGYGYTF. The full variable domain, with the rest looked up from reference TRBV9 and TRBJ1-2, is DSGVTQTPKHLITATGQRVTLRCSPRSGDLSVYWYQQSLDQGLQFLIQYYNGEERAKGNILERFSAQQFPDLHSELNLSSLELGDSALYFCASSVQGAQGYGYTFGSGTRLTVV.

V usage is TRBV19 and J usage is TRBJ2-7, with 7 bases identical to TRBD1. V lost 7 bases and J lost 2; bases outside the gene matches: 5. Germline V gene lookup returns CDR1 LNHDA and CDR2 SQIVND (reference sequence). The CDR3 is 13 amino acids. CDR3 amino acids: CASNEGGPYEQYF. In DNA, the CDR3 is TGTGCCAGTAACGAAGGGGGCCCCTACGAGCAGTACTTC.

There are a few counts of this clone. The rearrangement uses TRBV5-1 and TRBJ2-1, with TRBD2 matching 16 bases. CDR3 length: 15 residues. Trimming took 0 bases from V and 14 from J; bases not matched to a gene: 5. Germline CDR1 is SGHRS and CDR2 is YFSETQ. The CDR3 DNA reads TGCGCCAGCAGCTTGGCGCAGGGACTAGCGGGGGGGGAGTTCTTC. Protein product: CASSLAQGLAGGEFF. The full variable domain, completed using reference TRBV5-1 and TRBJ2-1, is KAGVTQTPRYLIKTRGQQVTLSCSPISGHRSVSWYQQTPGQGLQFLFEYFSETQRNKGNFPGRFSGRQFSNSRSEMNVSTLELGDSALYLCASSLAQGLAGGEFFGPGTRLTVL.

The chain links TRBV11-2 to TRBJ2-3; D perhaps matches TRBD1 (6 bases). CDR1 and CDR2 (germline): SGHAT, FQNNGV. The CDR3 loop spans 15 amino acids. V lost 3 bases and J 2 bases, leaving 12 bases between the germline ends. DNA of the CDR3: TGTGCCAGCAGCTTGGCGGACAGAGTCACAGATACGCAGTATTTT. This sequence encodes CASSLADRVTDTQYF.

This clone was recorded a few times. The chain uses TRBV19 and TRBJ2-1; 8 bases line up with TRBD1. CDR1 is LNHDA, CDR2 SQIVND, per germline (reference sequence). CDR3 length equals 15 residues. The J segment lost 4 bases and the V segment lost 4 bases, leaving 6 bases of the junction unmatched. Here the CDR3 reads CASSTGQGWYNEQFF. The CDR3 bases are TGTGCCAGTAGTACCGGACAGGGATGGTACAATGAGCAGTTCTTC. The full variable domain, with the rest looked up from reference TRBV19 and TRBJ2-1, is DGGITQSPKYLFRKEGQNVTLSCEQNLNHDAMYWYRQDPGQGLRLIYYSQIVNDFQKGDIAEGYSVSREKKESFPLTVTSAQKNPTAFYLCASSTGQGWYNEQFFGPGTRLTVL.

The chain employs TRBV6-6 and TRBJ2-5; 9 bases align to TRBD1. This CDR3 has 15 residues. CDR1 and CDR2 (germline): MNHNY, SVGAGI (reference sequence). J was trimmed by 4 bases and V by 6 bases; bases with no gene match: 9. The CDR3 reads CASREDRGIVETQYF. As DNA, the CDR3 is TGTGCCAGCAGGGAGGACAGGGGAATTGTAGAGACCCAGTACTTC.

The chain combines TRBV12-5 with TRBJ1-6, with a tentative D call TRBD1 (6 bases). The germline gives CDR1 LGHNT, CDR2 FRNRAP. The CDR3 runs to 16 residues. Trimming removed 0 bases from V and 7 bases from J, with 13 bases in between. Here the CDR3 DNA reads TGTGCTAGTGGTTTGGTACAGGGTAAGGTCAATTCACCCCTCCACTTT. This encodes CASGLVQGKVNSPLHF.

J is TRBJ2-5 and V is TRBV11-2, with TRBD2 matching 7 bases. CDR3 length equals 12 residues. The J segment lost 10 bases and the V segment lost 4 bases, leaving 6 bases of the junction unmatched. Per the germline V gene, CDR1 is SGHAT and CDR2 is FQNNGV. CDR3 bases: TGTGCCAGCAGCTGGGGGAGGGACTACCAGTACTTC. This codes for CASSWGRDYQYF.

The chain employs TRBV19 and TRBJ2-1, with D perhaps matching TRBD2 (7 bases). From germline, CDR1 is LNHDA and CDR2 SQIVND (reference sequence). The CDR3 runs 16 residues. Trimming stripped 5 bases from V and 8 bases from J, with 22 bases between. The CDR3 loop reads CASSFSPRGAMDEQFF. The CDR3 DNA sequence: TGTGCCAGTAGTTTTAGCCCCCGGGGGGCTATGGATGAGCAGTTCTTC. Variable domain in full (rest from reference TRBV19 and TRBJ2-1): DGGITQSPKYLFRKEGQNVTLSCEQNLNHDAMYWYRQDPGQGLRLIYYSQIVNDFQKGDIAEGYSVSREKKESFPLTVTSAQKNPTAFYLCASSFSPRGAMDEQFFGPGTRLTVL.

This chain uses TRBV5-1 with TRBJ2-7, with unresolved D. V shed 5 bases and J shed 3 bases, with 15 bases lying between them. Germline V lookup: CDR1 SGHRS, CDR2 YFSETQ. The CDR3 totals 14 residues. CDR3: CASRAGPEVYEQYF. CDR3 in DNA: TGCGCCAGCAGGGCTGGCCCAGAGGTCTACGAGCAGTACTTC.

The V gene is TRBV13, the J gene TRBJ2-5, with D unclear. The ends were cut back, 2 bases at V and 4 bases at J, with 11 bases in the middle. The germline CDR1 and CDR2 sequences are PRHDT and FYEKMQ (reference sequence). The CDR3 covers 14 residues. The CDR3 nucleotides read TGTGCCAGCAGCTTAACTTCCCCGGGAGAGACCCAGTACTTC. Amino acid sequence: CASSLTSPGETQYF.

The J gene is TRBJ2-3, the V gene TRBV5-1, with 10 bases that match TRBD2. The CDR3 length is 16 residues. Trimming took 1 base from V and 5 from J; bases not matched to a gene: 7. The germline gives CDR1 SGHRS, CDR2 YFSETQ. The CDR3 sequence: CASSLRGGLAKDTQYF. CDR3 coding DNA: TGCGCCAGCAGCTTGCGGGGGGGACTAGCGAAAGATACGCAGTATTTT.

As regards this clone: The germline gene is not matched at one end of the junction; a read error may be the cause. Other DNA sequences in this sample translate to the same CDR3. The genes are TRBV4-2 and TRBJ2-6, with 10 bases that match TRBD2. Looked up from germline, CDR1 is LGHNA and CDR2 is YNFKEQ. CDR3 length equals 18 residues. The CDR3 reads CASSPASGGVSGANVLTF. In nucleotides, the CDR3 is TGTGCCAGCAGTCCAGCTAGCGGGGGAGTATCTGGGGCCAACGTTCTGACTTTC.

This clone has just a few counts. V is TRBV25-1 and J is TRBJ2-4; D perhaps matches TRBD1 (5 bases). Germline V gene sequence: CDR1 MGHDK, CDR2 SYGVNS. Deletions cut 4 bases from V and 5 bases from J, with 24 bases between. The CDR3 totals 18 residues. The CDR3, as DNA: TGTGCCAGCAGTGGCCCAAACATCAGGGTGCACAGCGAAAACATTCAGTACTTC. Its protein product is CASSGPNIRVHSENIQYF.

The chain links TRBV9 to TRBJ2-1; 8 bases match TRBD2. Germline V gene sequence: CDR1 SGDLS, CDR2 YYNGEE. The CDR3 sequence is 16 residues long. V gave up 0 bases and J gave up 2 bases; unmatched junction bases: 4. Here the CDR3 DNA reads TGTGCCAGCAGCGTAGGAGCGGGAGTGGCCTACAATGAGCAGTTCTTC. Its protein is CASSVGAGVAYNEQFF.